The 28 T cell receptor beta chains below were found in one sample sequenced in a study of shared clonotypes between healthy human individuals. The repertoire was sequenced with immunoSEQ multiplex PCR; TCRdb's copy has only in-frame clones and lacks some. The sample consists of over 850,000 clones, approximately 80% of them appearing once. Source material: memory CD4+ T cells from PBMCs. Subset specified: CD45RA-negative fraction. The receptors were sampled from a man aged 18 to 35 in good health. Some clones in this sample may be carry-over from other donors' samples.

This chain's CDR3 is CASSEADTEAFF. As DNA, the CDR3 is TGTGCCAGCAGTGAAGCGGACACTGAAGCTTTCTTT. The chain links TRBV2 to TRBJ1-1; D is unclear. The germline V and J ends were trimmed by 0 bases and 3 bases, with 2 bases remaining between them. Germline V lookup: CDR1 SNHLY, CDR2 FYNNEI. This CDR3 has 12 amino acids.

This clone was counted a few times. The rearrangement joins TRBV11-3 to TRBJ1-1, with 9 bases identical to TRBD1. The CDR3 is made up of 14 amino acids. Germline V gives CDR1 SGHNT, CDR2 YENEEA. With V trimmed by 5 bases and J by 3 bases, 4 bases remained unmatched. CDR3 amino acids: CASSPWDRDTEAFF. CDR3 nucleotide sequence: TGTGCCAGCAGCCCGTGGGACAGGGACACTGAAGCTTTCTTT.

In the case of this clone: The same CDR3 arises from other DNA sequences in this sample as well. CDR3 DNA sequence: TGTGCCAGCTCACCGAACAGGAACACTGAAGCTTTCTTT. Translating gives CASSPNRNTEAFF. J is TRBJ1-1 and V is TRBV18; no clear D. This CDR3 is 13 amino acids long. Germline-derived CDR1 and CDR2 are KGHSH and LQKENI. Trimming took 3 bases from V and 1 from J, leaving 6 bases between them.

The chain has TRBV28 and TRBJ1-3; D ambiguous. Germline CDR1 and CDR2: MDHEN and SYDVKM. The length of the CDR3 is 15 residues. Trimming removed 5 bases at V and 4 bases at J, with 15 bases between. DNA for the CDR3: TGTGCCAGCAGTCCGGCCGAGCGAGGAGGAAACACCATATATTTT. It encodes CASSPAERGGNTIYF.

The chain joins TRBV7-2 to TRBJ2-1, with 8 positions matching TRBD2. In germline, CDR1 is SGHTA, CDR2 FQGNSA. This CDR3 spans 15 amino acids. V was clipped by 2 bases and J by 12 bases; unmatched bases: 12. The CDR3 DNA reads TGTGCCAGCAGCTTACAAGCGGGAGCCCCCTCGGCGCAGTTCTTC. Its protein is CASSLQAGAPSAQFF.

This chain uses TRBV6-5 with TRBJ1-2; D call uncertain. The CDR3 spans 11 residues. Trimming removed 7 bases from V and 5 bases from J, with 8 bases in between. Germline V gives CDR1 MNHEY, CDR2 SVGAGI. The DNA for the CDR3 is TGTGCCAGCAACCGGGGATATGGCTACACCTTC. It specifies CASNRGYGYTF.

J is TRBJ2-1 and V is TRBV5-1; D is undetermined. The CDR3 runs to 15 residues. Germline V gene data show CDR1 as SGHRS and CDR2 as YFSETQ. Trimming removed 2 bases at V and 3 bases at J, with 12 bases between. CDR3 residues: CASSLDMGSYNEQFF. In DNA form, the CDR3 reads TGCGCCAGCAGCTTAGATATGGGAAGCTACAATGAGCAGTTCTTC. Together with reference TRBV5-1 and TRBJ2-1, the CDR3 gives the full variable domain: KAGVTQTPRYLIKTRGQQVTLSCSPISGHRSVSWYQQTPGQGLQFLFEYFSETQRNKGNFPGRFSGRQFSNSRSEMNVSTLELGDSALYLCASSLDMGSYNEQFFGPGTRLTVL.

The rearrangement joins TRBV27 to TRBJ2-7; TRBD2 matches at 9 bases. V trimming: 7 bases; J trimming: 2 bases; junction bases outside the gene matches: 9. The CDR3 spans 15 residues. Germline CDR1 is MNHEY and CDR2 is SMNVEV (reference sequence). Written as DNA, the CDR3 is TGTGCCAGCACGACGGCGGGAGGGACTGCCTACGAGCAGTACTTC. It translates to CASTTAGGTAYEQYF.

This chain joins TRBV23-1 and TRBJ2-7; D may be TRBD2 (6 bases). TRBV23-1 is treated as an ORF (open reading frame) with a function not yet certain. This CDR3 spans 10 amino acids. The CDR3 spells CASREGGALV. The CDR3 coding sequence is TGCGCCAGCAGGGAGGGCGGGGCCCTTGTC.

The rearrangement joins TRBV4-2 to TRBJ2-5; D tentatively reads TRBD1 or TRBD2 (5 bases each). Trimming cost V 4 bases and J 2 bases, with 17 bases left between them. The CDR3 is 16 amino acids. Germline CDR1 and CDR2: LGHNA and YNFKEQ. CDR3 DNA sequence: TGTGCCAGCAGCCGCGCCGGGGCTCGACCACAAGAGACCCAGTACTTC. Protein product: CASSRAGARPQETQYF.

The chain uses TRBV27 and TRBJ2-2; D not certain. The CDR3 runs to 11 residues. Deletions cut 7 bases from V and 6 bases from J, with 6 bases between. The germline CDR1 and CDR2 sequences are MNHEY and SMNVEV (reference sequence). CDR3 sequence (DNA): TGTGCCAGCACCACAGCCGGGGAGCTGTTTTTT. Encoded protein: CASTTAGELFF.

J is TRBJ2-5 and V is TRBV7-2; 9 bases line up with TRBD2. The V and J ends lost 1 base and 1 base, in that order; junction bases with no gene match: 7. The CDR3 has 17 residues. Germline CDR1 SGHTA, CDR2 FQGNSA. The CDR3: CASSLGFAGGLQETQYF. The CDR3 DNA reads as TGTGCCAGCAGCTTAGGGTTCGCGGGAGGGCTCCAAGAGACCCAGTACTTC.

This clone was recorded a few times. The chain couples TRBV6-1 to TRBJ1-1; 9 bases fit TRBD1. The CDR3 totals 11 residues. The germline V gene has CDR1 MNHNS and CDR2 SASEGT. V was clipped by 8 bases and J by 8 bases; unmatched bases: 3. Here the CDR3 reads CASRDRDEAFF. Here the CDR3 DNA reads TGTGCCAGCCGGGACAGGGACGAAGCTTTCTTT.

The V and J genes are TRBV2 and TRBJ1-2; no clear D. CDR1 is SNHLY and CDR2 is FYNNEI in the germline V gene. V was clipped by 1 base and J by 5 bases, with 8 bases between them. The CDR3 is 13 amino acids. CDR3 region: CASSEDEGYGYTF. The CDR3 DNA reads TGTGCCAGCAGTGAAGACGAGGGTTATGGCTACACCTTC.

The V call is TRBV6-5, the J call TRBJ1-2; no reliable D call. The CDR3 extends over 13 amino acids. Germline values: CDR1 MNHEY, CDR2 SVGAGI. V lost 6 bases to trimming and J lost 2 bases, with 10 bases between them. The CDR3 DNA reads TGTGCCAGCAGGATAGACGGGAACTATGGCTACACCTTC. Amino acid sequence: CASRIDGNYGYTF.

The chain uses TRBV6-5 and TRBJ1-2; unclear D gene. CDR3 length: 14 residues. V lost 6 bases and J lost 6, with 17 bases in between. CDR1 is MNHEY, CDR2 SVGAGI, per germline. The DNA of the CDR3 is TGTGCCAGCAGCTCCGACGGGGTTTCCCATGGCTACACCTTC. Protein: CASSSDGVSHGYTF.

This sequence joins TRBV4-2 and TRBJ2-7, with 10 bases matching TRBD2. Germline V CDR1 and CDR2: LGHNA, YNFKEQ. The CDR3 runs 17 residues. With V trimmed by 3 bases and J by 7 bases, 15 bases remained unmatched. In nucleotides, the CDR3 is TGTGCCAGCAGCCAGAACCCGACTCTAGCGGGAGACGGAGAGCAGTACTTC. Protein: CASSQNPTLAGDGEQYF.

The rearrangement links TRBV4-1 to TRBJ2-4, with 9 bases fitting TRBD2. This CDR3 contains 17 residues. With 0 bases clipped from V and 10 bases from J, the junction kept 13 bases outside the gene matches. Germline CDR1 MGHRA, CDR2 YSYEKL. The CDR3 sequence: CASSQEGGRREGGIQYF. Written as DNA, the CDR3 is TGCGCCAGCAGCCAAGAAGGGGGTCGGCGGGAGGGTGGGATTCAGTACTTC.

V usage is TRBV9 and J usage is TRBJ2-7; 10 bases are a match to TRBD2. Germline CDR1 and CDR2: SGDLS and YYNGEE. The CDR3 has 15 amino acids. J lost 9 bases, V lost 0 bases, and 9 bases had no gene match. Written as DNA, the CDR3 is TGTGCCAGCAGCGTAGAGGCTAGCGGGAGAAGTAGGCAGTACTTC. It codes for CASSVEASGRSRQYF.

The CDR3 DNA reads as TGTGCCAGCAGCGGAAGGACAGGGTCCGCAGATACGCAGTATTTT. This codes for CASSGRTGSADTQYF. V and J are TRBV5-4 and TRBJ2-3, with 8 bases that match TRBD1. CDR1 and CDR2 (germline): SGHNT, YYREEE (reference sequence). The CDR3 runs to 15 residues. Trimming took 4 bases from V and 4 from J; bases not matched to a gene: 8.

This clone was observed a single time. The chain joins TRBV6-5 to TRBJ2-2, with 9 bases that match TRBD2. Germline V gene lookup returns CDR1 MNHEY and CDR2 SVGAGI. CDR3 size: 15 residues. With V trimmed by 5 bases and J by 5 bases, 6 bases remained unmatched. CDR3 nucleotide sequence: TGTGCCAGCAGTCCTAGCGGGATGGGAACCGGGGAGCTGTTTTTT. Translating gives CASSPSGMGTGELFF.

Here the CDR3 DNA reads TGTGCCAGCTCACCCGTGACTAGCGGAACCTACGAGCAGTACTTC. Translated, it gives CASSPVTSGTYEQYF. The chain carries TRBV18 and TRBJ2-7, with 9 bases matching TRBD2. The CDR3 totals 15 residues. With V trimmed by 3 bases and J by 2 bases, 5 bases remained unmatched. Germline CDR1 is KGHSH and CDR2 is LQKENI.

The CDR3 region is CASSQGSGGELFF. The CDR3, as DNA: TGTGCCAGCTCCCAGGGAAGTGGCGGGGAGCTGTTTTTT. The chain employs TRBV7-3 and TRBJ2-2; D possibly corresponds to TRBD1 (5 bases). Germline CDR1 SGHTA, CDR2 FQGTGA. There are 13 residues in the CDR3. V was clipped by 8 bases and J by 7 bases, with 14 bases between them.

This chain connects TRBV7-2 to TRBJ2-3; D is unresolved. Germline CDR1 SGHTA, CDR2 FQGNSA. The CDR3 is 13 amino acids. Trimming stripped 5 bases from V and 4 bases from J, with 10 bases between. CDR3 protein: CASSPNAADTQYF. CDR3 nucleotides: TGTGCCAGCAGCCCCAACGCCGCAGATACGCAGTATTTT.

The chain has TRBV9 and TRBJ1-2, with TRBD1 matching 12 bases. This CDR3 contains 17 residues. In germline, CDR1 is SGDLS, CDR2 YYNGEE. V gave up 3 bases and J gave up 6 bases; unmatched junction bases: 12. The CDR3 spells CASSASPGTGGTDGYTF. As DNA, the CDR3 is TGTGCCAGCAGCGCCTCCCCCGGGACAGGGGGCACGGATGGCTACACCTTC.

The V call is TRBV30, the J call TRBJ2-3; 9 bases match TRBD2. The J segment lost 4 bases and the V segment lost 3 bases, leaving 14 bases of the junction unmatched. The length of the CDR3 is 17 residues. Per germline, CDR1 GTSNPN and CDR2 SVGIG (reference sequence). The CDR3 here is CAWRRGAGTSNADTQYF. In nucleotides, the CDR3 is TGTGCCTGGAGGAGAGGGGCCGGGACTAGCAACGCAGATACGCAGTATTTT.

Notes on this clone: In the same sample, other DNA sequences code for this CDR3. The chain links TRBV27 to TRBJ1-5; the D is unclear. Looked up from germline, CDR1 is MNHEY and CDR2 is SMNVEV (reference sequence). This CDR3 has 13 residues. The V end was cut by 5 bases, the J end by 3 bases, with 8 bases between. The CDR3 loop is CASSPQYNQPQHF. The CDR3 DNA reads as TGTGCCAGCAGTCCGCAGTACAATCAGCCCCAGCATTTT.

The chain joins TRBV19 to TRBJ2-7, with TRBD1 matching 9 bases. CDR3 length: 12 residues. The V and J ends lost 5 bases and 4 bases, in that order; junction bases with no gene match: 0. Looked up from germline, CDR1 is LNHDA and CDR2 is SQIVND (reference sequence). CDR3 bases: TGTGCCAGTAGTGACAGGGGGTACGAGCAGTACTTC. Translated, it gives CASSDRGYEQYF.